A selection of T cell receptor beta chains follows, all from one sample in a study of T-cell memory formation after mild COVID-19. TCRdb called the 5' RACE reads again in MiXCR, with one record for every CDR3 protein. Among about 350,000 distinct CDR3 sequences listed, approximately 13% were seen once. The sample comprised PBMCs or a T cell subset sorted from them (not recorded which). The source is a man between 18 and 35 years old who had mild COVID-19 (a few samples of this study predate the infection). Cell type and time point are not known. The CDR3 runs from the conserved cysteine through the conserved F or W. The D gene is left open where the match is weak. Only some rows state a clone size, as once, few, many or a class for expanded clones.

v_gene	abundance	j_gene	d_gene	CDR3aa	CDR3nt
TRBV10-3	few	TRBJ2-2	-	CAISAREGELFF	TGTGCCATCAGCGCCAGGGAAGGGGAGCTGTTTTTT
TRBV9	-	TRBJ2-2	-	CAVEGGTGELFF	TGTGCCGTAGAAGGGGGGACCGGGGAGCTGTTTTTT
TRBV20-1	once	TRBJ1-6	TRBD1	CSATRGETYNSPLHF	TGCAGTGCTACCAGGGGGGAAACCTATAATTCACCCCTCCACTTT
TRBV9	-	TRBJ2-2	TRBD2	CASSVSGGPGELFF	TGTGCCAGCAGCGTGTCGGGGGGGCCCGGGGAGCTGTTTTTT
TRBV6-5	-	TRBJ2-2	TRBD2	CASSRGASGNTGELFF	TGTGCCAGCAGCCGCGGGGCTAGCGGCAACACCGGGGAGCTGTTTTTT
TRBV24-1	-	TRBJ2-3	-	CATSDTQYF	TGTGCCACCAGTGATACGCAGTATTTT
TRBV29-1	-	TRBJ2-7	-	CSVVRVNEQYF	TGCAGCGTTGTAAGGGTAAATGAGCAGTACTTC
TRBV6-6	few	TRBJ2-7	-	CASRPRSGSSYEQYF	TGTGCCAGCAGGCCTCGGTCCGGGAGCTCCTACGAGCAGTACTTC
TRBV6-5	few	TRBJ1-1	TRBD1	CASSSLILTGGPKNTEAFF	TGTGCCAGCAGTTCCCTAATTTTGACAGGGGGCCCAAAGAACACTGAAGCTTTCTTT
TRBV6-5	few	TRBJ2-2	-	CASSRVFAGELFF	TGTGCCAGCAGTCGGGTCTTCGCCGGGGAGCTGTTTTTT
TRBV6-5	-	TRBJ2-3	-	CASSGPGGTDTQYF	TGTGCCAGCAGTGGACCGGGGGGCACAGATACGCAGTATTTT
TRBV20-1	-	TRBJ2-3	TRBD2	CSAIGTSGAADTQYF	TGCAGTGCTATTGGGACTAGCGGGGCCGCAGATACGCAGTATTTT
TRBV27	-	TRBJ2-3	-	CASSPQGGPDTQYF	TGTGCCAGCAGCCCCCAGGGAGGTCCAGATACGCAGTATTTT
TRBV6-6	-	TRBJ1-1	-	CASSPGGRMNTEAFF	TGTGCCAGCAGCCCCGGTGGGCGTATGAACACTGAAGCTTTCTTT
TRBV27	-	TRBJ1-5	TRBD1	CASSSGTGGKQPQHF	TGTGCCAGCAGTTCCGGGACAGGGGGAAAGCAGCCCCAGCATTTT
TRBV3-1	few	TRBJ2-3	-	CASSQEWGGRDTQYF	TGTGCCAGCAGCCAAGAGTGGGGCGGTCGGGACACGCAGTATTTT
TRBV5-1	-	TRBJ2-5	-	CASSTGTPYQETQYF	TGCGCCAGCAGCACCGGGACACCGTACCAAGAGACCCAGTACTTC
TRBV7-2	few	TRBJ2-5	TRBD2	CASSTQLAGGKETQYF	TGTGCCAGCAGCACGCAACTAGCGGGGGGCAAAGAGACCCAGTACTTC
TRBV6-2/TRBV6-3	-	TRBJ2-5	-	CASRRDSETQYF	TGTGCCAGCAGGAGGGACTCGGAGACCCAGTACTTC
TRBV6-2/TRBV6-3	few	TRBJ2-4	-	CASSYSEQSIQYF	TGTGCCAGCAGTTACTCGGAGCAGAGCATTCAGTACTTC
TRBV5-1	many	TRBJ2-2	TRBD2	CASSLALSGVHTGELFF	TGCGCCAGCAGCTTGGCCCTTAGCGGGGTGCACACCGGGGAGCTGTTTTTT
TRBV12-3/TRBV12-4	many	TRBJ2-2	-	CASSFRTGELFF	TGCGCCAGCAGCTTCCGCACCGGGGAGCTGTTTTTT
TRBV20-1	-	TRBJ1-5	TRBD1	CSVGQGDQPRHF	TGCAGCGTCGGACAGGGAGATCAGCCCCGGCATTTT
TRBV6-2/TRBV6-3	few	TRBJ2-1	-	CASSPSQGIYNEQFF	TGTGCCAGCAGCCCATCCCAGGGGATCTACAATGAGCAGTTCTTC
TRBV14	few	TRBJ1-1	-	CASSRAGNTEAFF	TGTGCCAGCAGCCGCGCGGGTAACACTGAAGCTTTCTTT
TRBV12-3/TRBV12-4	-	TRBJ2-1	TRBD2	CASSSRTSGGLNEQFF	TGTGCCAGCAGTTCACGGACTAGCGGGGGTCTCAATGAGCAGTTCTTC
TRBV20-1	few	TRBJ2-3	-	CSARDWTVSTDTQYF	TGCAGTGCTAGAGATTGGACAGTTAGCACAGATACGCAGTATTTT
TRBV7-2	-	TRBJ2-7	-	CASSFSGMVEQYF	TGTGCCAGCAGCTTTTCCGGGATGGTCGAGCAGTACTTC
TRBV20-1	few	TRBJ2-2	-	CSARDVGAGELFF	TGCAGTGCTAGAGATGTGGGCGCCGGGGAGCTGTTTTTT
TRBV6-2/TRBV6-3	few	TRBJ2-3	-	CASSYLGGPWNTDTQYF	TGTGCCAGCAGTTACCTCGGGGGGCCCTGGAACACAGATACGCAGTATTTT
TRBV12-3/TRBV12-4	-	TRBJ2-5	-	CASSTGLPVGTQYF	TGTGCCAGCAGCACCGGGTTGCCGGTCGGGACCCAGTACTTC
TRBV2	-	TRBJ2-3	-	CASSVVKKARADTQYF	TGTGCCAGCAGTGTGGTGAAGAAGGCCCGGGCAGATACGCAGTATTTT
TRBV9	-	TRBJ1-4	-	CASSANLGTDEKLFF	TGTGCCAGCAGCGCGAACCTCGGGACGGATGAAAAACTGTTTTTT
TRBV6-5	-	TRBJ2-1	-	CASSAYGAYNEQFF	TGTGCCAGCAGTGCCTACGGGGCTTACAATGAGCAGTTCTTC
TRBV4-1	many	TRBJ2-4	-	CASSPNIWTKNIQYF	TGCGCCAGCAGTCCAAACATCTGGACGAAGAACATTCAGTACTTC
TRBV7-9	-	TRBJ2-1	-	CASRTWTGDYNEQFF	TGTGCCAGCAGGACTTGGACTGGAGACTACAATGAGCAGTTCTTC
TRBV10-3	-	TRBJ1-4	TRBD1	CAISESTGPDRGGEKLFF	TGTGCCATCAGTGAGTCAACCGGTCCGGACAGGGGCGGTGAAAAACTGTTTTTT
TRBV4-1	few	TRBJ1-2	-	CASSQGGGNYGYTF	TGCGCCAGCAGCCAAGGCGGAGGTAACTATGGCTACACCTTC
TRBV3-1	-	TRBJ2-3	-	CASSQDLVGRTQYF	TGTGCCAGCAGCCAGGACCTCGTAGGACGTACGCAGTATTTT
TRBV6-5	-	TRBJ1-1	-	CASSYHGRLNTEAFF	TGTGCCAGCAGTTACCACGGACGCCTGAACACTGAAGCTTTCTTT
TRBV28	few	TRBJ1-5	-	CASDDSSNQPQHF	TGTGCCAGCGATGACAGTTCCAATCAGCCCCAGCATTTT
TRBV20-1	few	TRBJ1-5	-	CSAGAGINQPQHF	TGCAGTGCAGGGGCAGGGATCAATCAGCCCCAGCATTTT
TRBV12-5	-	TRBJ2-1	-	CASGLLDNEQFF	TGTGCTAGTGGTTTGTTGGACAATGAGCAGTTCTTC
TRBV4-3	few	TRBJ2-3	-	CASSLTWGAGDTQYF	TGCGCCAGCAGCCTGACCTGGGGGGCCGGAGATACGCAGTATTTT
TRBV20-1	-	TRBJ2-3	TRBD2	CSARDTSGGPFSTDTQYF	TGCAGTGCTAGAGATACTAGCGGGGGGCCCTTTAGCACAGATACGCAGTATTTT
TRBV20-1	few	TRBJ1-1	TRBD1	CSAKLTGGGTEAFF	TGCAGTGCTAAATTAACAGGGGGCGGAACTGAAGCTTTCTTT
TRBV3-1	-	TRBJ2-5	-	CASGYWRETQYF	TGTGCCAGCGGCTACTGGAGGGAGACCCAGTACTTC
TRBV25-1	-	TRBJ1-4	-	CASSVSGAEKLFF	TGTGCCAGCAGTGTGTCCGGGGCTGAAAAACTGTTTTTT
TRBV5-1	many	TRBJ2-5	TRBD1	CASSLEGTGDGETQYF	TGCGCCAGCAGCTTAGAGGGGACAGGGGATGGAGAGACCCAGTACTTC
TRBV7-2	-	TRBJ2-1	-	CASSMFDEYNEQFF	TGTGCCAGCAGCATGTTCGACGAGTACAATGAGCAGTTCTTC
TRBV6-1	many	TRBJ2-1	TRBD2	CASSEEGGGYNEQFF	TGTGCCAGCAGTGAAGAAGGCGGGGGCTACAATGAGCAGTTCTTC
TRBV5-6	few	TRBJ2-1	-	CASSLLRGDEQFF	TGTGCCAGCAGCTTGTTGAGGGGGGATGAGCAGTTCTTC